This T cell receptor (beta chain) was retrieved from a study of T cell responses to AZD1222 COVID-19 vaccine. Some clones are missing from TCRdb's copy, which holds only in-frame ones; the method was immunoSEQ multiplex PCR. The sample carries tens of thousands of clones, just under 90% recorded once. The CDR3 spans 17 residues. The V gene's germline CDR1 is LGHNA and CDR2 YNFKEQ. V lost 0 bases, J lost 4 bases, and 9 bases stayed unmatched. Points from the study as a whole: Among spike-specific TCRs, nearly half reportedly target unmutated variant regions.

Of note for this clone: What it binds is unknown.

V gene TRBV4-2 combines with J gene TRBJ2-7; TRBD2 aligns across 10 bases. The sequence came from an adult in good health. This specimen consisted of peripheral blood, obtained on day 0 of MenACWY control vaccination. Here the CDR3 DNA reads TGTGCCAGCAGCCAAGAATGGGAACTAGCGGGGCCTTACGAGCAGTACTTC. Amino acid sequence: CASSQEWELAGPYEQYF.